The present T cell receptor (beta chain) was sequenced within a study of cytomegalovirus exposure and HLA in healthy donors. Overall study results and limits: It was 150 to 200 TCR beta chains that were listed as cytomegalovirus-associated.

Data came from immunoSEQ multiplex PCR; TCRdb stores just in-frame clones and leaves some out. The sample has 160,000 or so clones; less than 90% are singletons. As concerns this clone: Its antigen is unidentified. At the DNA level, this CDR3 is encoded by other sequences in the same sample as well.

This CDR3 region has 14 residues. Trimming took 4 bases from V and 5 from J; bases not matched to a gene: 6. Germline values: CDR1 MDHEN, CDR2 SYDVKM. The donors were in the roughly 130-subject validation cohort, distinct from the 666-subject first cohort. The TCR sequence derives from a man younger than 45 in good health and CMV-seropositive. Input material: PBMCs. The J gene is TRBJ1-1, the V gene TRBV28, with 8 positions matching TRBD1. CDR3 sequence (DNA): TGTGCCAGCAGTTCCAGGGGGCGCGATACTGAAGCTTTCTTT. Encoded protein: CASSSRGRDTEAFF.